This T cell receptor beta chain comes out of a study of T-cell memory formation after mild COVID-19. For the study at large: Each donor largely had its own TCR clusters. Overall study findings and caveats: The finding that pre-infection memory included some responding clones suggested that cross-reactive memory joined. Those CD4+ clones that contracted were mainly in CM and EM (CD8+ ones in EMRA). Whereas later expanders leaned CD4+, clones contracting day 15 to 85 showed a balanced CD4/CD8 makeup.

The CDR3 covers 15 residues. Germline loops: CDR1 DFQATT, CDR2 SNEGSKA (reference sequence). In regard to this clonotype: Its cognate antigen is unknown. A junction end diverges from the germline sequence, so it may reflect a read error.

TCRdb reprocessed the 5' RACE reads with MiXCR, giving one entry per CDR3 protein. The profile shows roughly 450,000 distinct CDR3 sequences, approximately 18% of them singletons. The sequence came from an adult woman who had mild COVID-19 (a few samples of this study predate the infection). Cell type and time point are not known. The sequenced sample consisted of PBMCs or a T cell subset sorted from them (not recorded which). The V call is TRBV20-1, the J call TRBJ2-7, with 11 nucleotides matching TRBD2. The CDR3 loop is CGARVSGRGSYEQYF. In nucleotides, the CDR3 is TGCGGTGCGAGAGTTAGCGGGAGGGGGTCCTACGAGCAGTACTTC.